This entry is about one T cell receptor (beta chain). The antigen it recognizes is unknown. Per-base qualities were not stored, and no clone one base away is much larger. The source of the sample is a study of response to subunit inactivated influenza vaccine (dated by TCRdb to 2016 to 2019). A note on the overall study: Deep quantitative T cell receptor repertoire profiling was used in the study to track responses to a trivalent subunit inactivated influenza vaccine. Study-wide conclusions, independent of this receptor: The authors proposed that each seasonal influenza vaccination may bring in only a limited number of new T cells.

Library method: RT-PCR. Sequenced on an Illumina HiSeq 2500. TCRdb applied fastp at Q25 and MiXCR to the public reads, then kept only in-frame beta chains. One record per CDR3 amino acid sequence lists the most common genes and DNA. The sample table lists about 540,000 distinct CDR3 sequences, under 30% of them with a count of one. The top ten clones comprise about 3% of the sample. Trimming removed 8 bases from V and 0 bases from J; the gene matches leave 9 bases unexplained. From a lookup of the germline V gene, CDR1 and CDR2 are MDHEN and SYDVKM. Its CDR3 holds 15 amino acids, cysteine through phenylalanine. Only the CDR3 DNA stays, 45 bases, in frame from base 1. This sample was also put to use in a study of T cells expressing NK-cell markers. The second paper states: The TCR beta cDNA libraries were made using 5'RACE template switching, a step that added both a universal primer site and unique molecular identifiers. TCR beta-chain repertoires were profiled in sorted CD3+CD56+NKG2C+, CD3+CD56+NKG2C- and CD3+CD56-NKG2C+ T-cell subsets from several donors. Among the eight sequenced donors, seven were HCMV-seropositive and one was HCMV-seronegative. In several experiments an anti-gammadeltaTCR antibody was added to restrict sorting to alphabetaTCR-expressing T cells. In several donors, the dominant CD3+CD56+NKG2C+ clonotypes ranked among the top 10 CD8+ clonotypes, making up about 1.0-7.5% of CD8+ T cells. Those dominant clonotypes were again the most abundant among CD3+CD56-NKG2C+ cells in a few donors, at roughly 25-60.1%. Whether the expanded NKG2C-expressing T cell clones were specific for HCMV antigens was left unclear. All eight donors whose samples were sequenced were randomly selected healthy volunteers, three of them men and five women. To determine HCMV serostatus, a commercial ELISA kit was used to detect HCMV-specific IgG in serum. Peripheral blood mononuclear cells were isolated from blood by Ficoll density gradient centrifugation. CD4+ and CD8+ T cells were isolated from PBMC by magnetic immunoseparation with Miltenyi isolation kits. cDNA synthesis was primed from the TCR beta constant segment and was followed by two successive PCR amplification steps. Illumina HiSeq 2000/2500, MiSeq or NextSeq was used to sequence libraries as 2 x 150 bp reads. MIGEC was used to demultiplex reads and group reads by UMI, and MiTCR was used to assemble and quantify clonotypes. To exclude erroneous sequences, any TCR cDNA sequence not supported by at least two reads was discarded. The tcR package was used for downstream repertoire analysis, and clonotypes were matched across fractions by CDR3 nucleotide sequence plus V segment. Antigen specificity was annotated against VDJdb with VDJmatch, allowing one amino acid substitution in CDR3.

Sequenced material: CD4+ T cells sorted from PBMCs, taken about 13 days after vaccination. In this chain, TRBV28 is recombined with TRBJ2-7; 8 of the junction bases match TRBD1. This receptor was taken from a man aged 45-65 years who received an inactivated influenza vaccine. Donor details come from another sample of the same person, matched by shared clones. The CDR3 protein: CASETGGLSSYEQYF. The DNA sequence is TGTGCCAGCGAAACAGGGGGGCTAAGCTCCTACGAGCAGTACTTC.